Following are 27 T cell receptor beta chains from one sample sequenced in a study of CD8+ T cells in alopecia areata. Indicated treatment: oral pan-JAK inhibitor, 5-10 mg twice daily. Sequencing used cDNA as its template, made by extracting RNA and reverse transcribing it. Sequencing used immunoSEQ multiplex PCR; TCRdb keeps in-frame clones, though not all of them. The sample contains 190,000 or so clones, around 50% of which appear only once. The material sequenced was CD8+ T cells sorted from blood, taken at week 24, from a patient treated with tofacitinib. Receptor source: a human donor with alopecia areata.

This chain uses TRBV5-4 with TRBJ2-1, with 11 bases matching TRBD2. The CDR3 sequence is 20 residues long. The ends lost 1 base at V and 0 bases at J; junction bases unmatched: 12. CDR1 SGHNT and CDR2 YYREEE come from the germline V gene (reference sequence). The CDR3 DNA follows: TGTGCCAGCAGCTTGTTCGGTAGCGGGGGGGAAGGAAGCTCCTACAATGAGCAGTTCTTC. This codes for CASSLFGSGGEGSSYNEQFF.

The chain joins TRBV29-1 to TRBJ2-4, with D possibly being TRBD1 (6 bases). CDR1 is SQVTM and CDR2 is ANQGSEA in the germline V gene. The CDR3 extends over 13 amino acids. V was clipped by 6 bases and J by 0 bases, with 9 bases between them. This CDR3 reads CSVPDRAKNIQYF. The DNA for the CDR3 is TGCAGCGTACCGGACAGAGCCAAAAACATTCAGTACTTC. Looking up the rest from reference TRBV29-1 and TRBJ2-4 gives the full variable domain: SAVISQKPSRDICQRGTSLTIQCQVDSQVTMMFWYRQQPGQSLTLIATANQGSEATYESGFVIDKFPISRPNLTFSTLTVSNMSPEDSSIYLCSVPDRAKNIQYFGAGTRLSVL.

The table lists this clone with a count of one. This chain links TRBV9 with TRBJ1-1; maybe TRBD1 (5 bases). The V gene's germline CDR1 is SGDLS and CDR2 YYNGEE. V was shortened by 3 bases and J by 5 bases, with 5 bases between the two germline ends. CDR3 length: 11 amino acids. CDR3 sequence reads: CASSEGTEAFF. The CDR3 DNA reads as TGTGCCAGCAGCGAGGGGACTGAAGCTTTCTTT.

CDR3 DNA sequence: TGTGCCAGCAGAGGAGGGGTCGGCTACACCTTC. This encodes CASRGGVGYTF. This sequence joins TRBV27 and TRBJ1-2; weak D call: TRBD1 (5 bases). Between the trimmed V and J ends, which lost 6 bases and 8 bases, there was a span of 10 bases. CDR1 and CDR2 (germline): MNHEY, SMNVEV (reference sequence). This CDR3 has 11 residues.

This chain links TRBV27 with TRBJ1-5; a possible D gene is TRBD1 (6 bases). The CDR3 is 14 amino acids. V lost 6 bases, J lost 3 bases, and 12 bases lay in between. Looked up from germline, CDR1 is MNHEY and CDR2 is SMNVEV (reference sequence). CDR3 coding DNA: TGTGCCAGCAGCCTGGGACACCTCAATCAGCCCCAGCATTTT. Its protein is CASSLGHLNQPQHF.

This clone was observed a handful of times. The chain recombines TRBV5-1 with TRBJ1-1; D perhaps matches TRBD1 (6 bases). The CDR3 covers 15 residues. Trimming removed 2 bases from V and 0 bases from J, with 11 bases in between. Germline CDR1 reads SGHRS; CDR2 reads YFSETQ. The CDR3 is CASSFHTGLNTEAFF. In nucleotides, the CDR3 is TGCGCCAGCAGCTTCCACACAGGGCTGAACACTGAAGCTTTCTTT.

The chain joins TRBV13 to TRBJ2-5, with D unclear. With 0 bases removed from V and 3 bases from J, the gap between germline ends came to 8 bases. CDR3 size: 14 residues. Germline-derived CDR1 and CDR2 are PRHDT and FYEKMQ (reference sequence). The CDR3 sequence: CASSLGWTEETQYF. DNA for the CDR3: TGTGCCAGCAGCTTAGGTTGGACGGAAGAGACCCAGTACTTC.

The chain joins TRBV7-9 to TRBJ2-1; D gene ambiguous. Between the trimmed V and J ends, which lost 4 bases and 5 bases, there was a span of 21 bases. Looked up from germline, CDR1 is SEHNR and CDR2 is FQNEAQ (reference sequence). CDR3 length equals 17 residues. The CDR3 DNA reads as TGTGCCAGCAGCTCACCTCCGGCGGTAGGCACCCACAATGAGCAGTTCTTC. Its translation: CASSSPPAVGTHNEQFF. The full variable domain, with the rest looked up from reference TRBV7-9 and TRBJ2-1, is DTGVSQNPRHKITKRGQNVTFRCDPISEHNRLYWYRQTLGQGPEFLTYFQNEAQLEKSRLLSDRFSAERPKGSFSTLEIQRTEQGDSAMYLCASSSPPAVGTHNEQFFGPGTRLTVL.

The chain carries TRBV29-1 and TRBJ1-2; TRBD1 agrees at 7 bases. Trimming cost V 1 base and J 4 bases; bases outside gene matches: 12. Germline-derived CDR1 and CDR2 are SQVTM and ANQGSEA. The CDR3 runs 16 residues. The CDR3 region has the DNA TGCAGCGTTGAAGTCAGGGGGAGGGACGTGATCTATGGCTACACCTTC. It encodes CSVEVRGRDVIYGYTF.

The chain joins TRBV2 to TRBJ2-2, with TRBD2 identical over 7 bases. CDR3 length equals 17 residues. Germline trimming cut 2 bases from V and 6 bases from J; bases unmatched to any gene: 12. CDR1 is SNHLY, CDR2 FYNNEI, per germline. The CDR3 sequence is CASSERIELARAGELFF. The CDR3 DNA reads TGTGCCAGCAGTGAAAGGATCGAACTAGCGCGGGCCGGGGAGCTGTTTTTT.

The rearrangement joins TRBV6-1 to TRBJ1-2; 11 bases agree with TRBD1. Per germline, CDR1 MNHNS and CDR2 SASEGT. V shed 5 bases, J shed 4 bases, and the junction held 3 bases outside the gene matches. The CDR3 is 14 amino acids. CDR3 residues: CASSTGTGGYGYTF. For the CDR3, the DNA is TGTGCCAGCAGTACCGGGACAGGGGGCTATGGCTACACCTTC.

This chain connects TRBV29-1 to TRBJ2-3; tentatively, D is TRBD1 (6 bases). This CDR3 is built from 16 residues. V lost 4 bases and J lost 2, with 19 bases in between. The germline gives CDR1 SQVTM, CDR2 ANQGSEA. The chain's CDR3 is CSVAPGRRGNTDTQYF. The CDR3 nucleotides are TGCAGCGTTGCCCCGGGACGCAGGGGTAACACAGATACGCAGTATTTT.

Here the CDR3 reads CASSRRVPYGYTF. The CDR3 DNA reads TGTGCCAGCTCGAGGAGGGTTCCCTATGGCTACACCTTC. The rearrangement joins TRBV6-5 to TRBJ1-2; D is unresolved. V gave up 8 bases and J gave up 4 bases, with 14 bases separating them. The CDR3 consists of 13 residues. The germline gives CDR1 MNHEY, CDR2 SVGAGI.

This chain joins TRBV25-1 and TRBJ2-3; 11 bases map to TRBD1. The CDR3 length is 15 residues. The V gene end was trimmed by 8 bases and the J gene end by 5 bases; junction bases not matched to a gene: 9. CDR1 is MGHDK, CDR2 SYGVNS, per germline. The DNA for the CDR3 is TGTGCCAGCTCAAGGACAGGGGGCCCTCAAGATACGCAGTATTTT. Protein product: CASSRTGGPQDTQYF.

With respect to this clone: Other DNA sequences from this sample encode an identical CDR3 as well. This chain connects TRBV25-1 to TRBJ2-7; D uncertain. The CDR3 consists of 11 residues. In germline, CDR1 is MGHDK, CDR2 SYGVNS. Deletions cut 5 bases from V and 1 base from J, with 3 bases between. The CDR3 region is CASSQSYEQYF. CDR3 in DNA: TGTGCCAGCAGTCAATCCTACGAGCAGTACTTC.

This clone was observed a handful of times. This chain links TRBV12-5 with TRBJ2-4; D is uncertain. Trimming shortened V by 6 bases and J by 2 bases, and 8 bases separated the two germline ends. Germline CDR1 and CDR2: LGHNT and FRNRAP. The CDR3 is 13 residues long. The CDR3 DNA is TGTGCTAGTGGGTCTGGCCCCAAAAACATTCAGTACTTC. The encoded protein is CASGSGPKNIQYF.

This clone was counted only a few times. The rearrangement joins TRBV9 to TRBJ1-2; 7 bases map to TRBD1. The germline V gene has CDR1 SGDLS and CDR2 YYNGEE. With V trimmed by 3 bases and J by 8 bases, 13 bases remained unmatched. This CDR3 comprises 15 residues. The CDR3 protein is CASSGPTGDALGYTF. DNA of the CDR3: TGTGCCAGCAGCGGACCAACAGGGGATGCTTTGGGCTACACCTTC. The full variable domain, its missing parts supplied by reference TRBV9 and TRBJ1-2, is DSGVTQTPKHLITATGQRVTLRCSPRSGDLSVYWYQQSLDQGLQFLIQYYNGEERAKGNILERFSAQQFPDLHSELNLSSLELGDSALYFCASSGPTGDALGYTFGSGTRLTVV.

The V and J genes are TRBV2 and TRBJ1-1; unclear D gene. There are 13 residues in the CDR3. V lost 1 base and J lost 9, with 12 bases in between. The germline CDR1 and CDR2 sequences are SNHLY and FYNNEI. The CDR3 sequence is CASSEVVRTQAFF. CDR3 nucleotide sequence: TGTGCCAGCAGTGAAGTCGTGAGAACCCAAGCTTTCTTT.

CDR3 DNA sequence: TGTGCCACCAGCAGTCCCCCGGGACTCCCGTCGGCGGAGACCCAGTACTTC. It is translated as CATSSPPGLPSAETQYF. V gene TRBV15 combines with J gene TRBJ2-5, with D perhaps matching TRBD2 (6 bases). V lost 3 bases to trimming and J lost 5 bases, with 22 bases between them. This CDR3 has 17 residues. Germline CDR1 is LNHNV and CDR2 is YYDKDF (reference sequence).

In nucleotides, the CDR3 is TGCAGCGTTGAGGCAGGGGAGCCCTACGAGCAGTACTTC. This sequence encodes CSVEAGEPYEQYF. V usage is TRBV29-1 and J usage is TRBJ2-7; the D gene is possibly TRBD1 (6 bases). The CDR3 is made up of 13 amino acids. Between the trimmed V and J ends, which lost 3 bases and 2 bases, there was a span of 11 bases. Germline CDR1 reads SQVTM; CDR2 reads ANQGSEA.

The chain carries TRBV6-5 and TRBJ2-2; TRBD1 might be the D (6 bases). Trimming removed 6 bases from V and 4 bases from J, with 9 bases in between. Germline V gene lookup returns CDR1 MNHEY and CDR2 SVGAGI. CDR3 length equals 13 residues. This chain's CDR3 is CASSLGGTGELFF. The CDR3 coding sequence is TGTGCCAGCAGCCTAGGGGGCACCGGGGAGCTGTTTTTT.

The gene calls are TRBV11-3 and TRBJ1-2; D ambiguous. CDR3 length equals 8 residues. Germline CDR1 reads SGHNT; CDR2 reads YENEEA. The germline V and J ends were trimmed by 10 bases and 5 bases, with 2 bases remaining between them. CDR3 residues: CATYGYTF. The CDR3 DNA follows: TGTGCCACATATGGCTACACCTTC.

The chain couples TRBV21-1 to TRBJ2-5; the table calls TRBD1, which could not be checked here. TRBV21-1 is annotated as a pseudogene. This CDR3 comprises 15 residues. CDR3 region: CASVRDRGYQETQYF. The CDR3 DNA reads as TGTGCCAGCGTCCGGGACAGGGGGTACCAAGAGACCCAGTACTTC.

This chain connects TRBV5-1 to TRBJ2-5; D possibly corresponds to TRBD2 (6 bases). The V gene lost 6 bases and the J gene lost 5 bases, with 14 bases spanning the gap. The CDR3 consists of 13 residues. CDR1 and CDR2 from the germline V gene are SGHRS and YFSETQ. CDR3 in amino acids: CASNKEGWETQYF. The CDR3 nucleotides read TGCGCCAGCAACAAGGAGGGTTGGGAGACCCAGTACTTC.

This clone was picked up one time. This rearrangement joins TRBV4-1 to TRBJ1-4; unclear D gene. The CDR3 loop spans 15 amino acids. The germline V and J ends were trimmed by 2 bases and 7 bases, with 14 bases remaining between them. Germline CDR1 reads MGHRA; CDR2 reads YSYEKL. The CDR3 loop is CASSQWAGPVEKLFF. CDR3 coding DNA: TGCGCCAGCAGCCAATGGGCCGGGCCAGTTGAAAAACTGTTTTTT.

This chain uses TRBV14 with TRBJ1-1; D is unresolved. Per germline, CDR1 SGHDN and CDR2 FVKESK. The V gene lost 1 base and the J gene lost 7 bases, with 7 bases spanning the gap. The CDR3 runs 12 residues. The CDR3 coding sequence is TGTGCCAGCAGCCAAGCGAATAGTGAAGCTTTCTTT. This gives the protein CASSQANSEAFF.

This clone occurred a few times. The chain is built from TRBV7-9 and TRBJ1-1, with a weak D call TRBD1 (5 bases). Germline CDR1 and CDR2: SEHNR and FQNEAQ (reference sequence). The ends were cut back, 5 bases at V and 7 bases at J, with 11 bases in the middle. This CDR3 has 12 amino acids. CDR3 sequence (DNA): TGTGCCAGCAGCCGCTCTGGGGGTGAAGCTTTCTTT. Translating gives CASSRSGGEAFF.